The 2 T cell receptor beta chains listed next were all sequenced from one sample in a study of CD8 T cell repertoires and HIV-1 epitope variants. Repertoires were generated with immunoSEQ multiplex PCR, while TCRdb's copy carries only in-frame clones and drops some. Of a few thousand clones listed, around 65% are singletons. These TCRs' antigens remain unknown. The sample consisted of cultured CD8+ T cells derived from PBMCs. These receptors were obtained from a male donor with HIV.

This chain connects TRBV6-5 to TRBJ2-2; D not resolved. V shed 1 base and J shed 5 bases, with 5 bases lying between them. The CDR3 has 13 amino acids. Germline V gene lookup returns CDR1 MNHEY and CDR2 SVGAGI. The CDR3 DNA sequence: TGTGCCAGCAGTTACTACAGTACCGGGGAGCTGTTTTTT. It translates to CASSYYSTGELFF.

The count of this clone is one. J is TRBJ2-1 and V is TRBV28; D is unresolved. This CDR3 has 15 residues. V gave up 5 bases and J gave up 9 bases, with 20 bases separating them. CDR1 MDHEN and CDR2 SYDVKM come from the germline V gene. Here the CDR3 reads CASSTLGRFGGEQFF. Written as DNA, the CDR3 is TGTGCCAGCAGTACCCTCGGGCGCTTCGGCGGTGAGCAGTTCTTC.